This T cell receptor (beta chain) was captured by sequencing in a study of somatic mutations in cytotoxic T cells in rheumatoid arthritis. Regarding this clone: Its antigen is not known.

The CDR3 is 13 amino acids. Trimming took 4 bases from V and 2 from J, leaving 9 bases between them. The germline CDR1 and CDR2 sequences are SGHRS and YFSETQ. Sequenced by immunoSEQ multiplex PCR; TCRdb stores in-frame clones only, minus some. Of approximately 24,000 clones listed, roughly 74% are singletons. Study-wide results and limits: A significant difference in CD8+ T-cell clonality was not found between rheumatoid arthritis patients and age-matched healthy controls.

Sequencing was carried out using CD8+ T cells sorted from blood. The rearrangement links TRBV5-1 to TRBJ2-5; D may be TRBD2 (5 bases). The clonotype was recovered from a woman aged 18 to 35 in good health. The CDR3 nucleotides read TGCGCCAGCAGCGCCGGACTTCAAGAGACCCAGTACTTC. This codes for CASSAGLQETQYF.